The clone carrying this TCR beta chain appeared once. Sequenced by immunoSEQ multiplex PCR; TCRdb stores in-frame clones only, minus some. In the table there are some 150,000 clones, roughly 81% of which are singletons. This sample is drawn from a study of blood T cell repertoires in COVID-19. This CDR3 is 16 amino acids long. Germline lookup yields CDR1 LGHDT and CDR2 YNNKEL (reference sequence). Germline trimming cut 1 base from V and 3 bases from J; bases unmatched to any gene: 9. The TCR originated in a man aged 40-49 years with acute or convalescent COVID-19. The chain links TRBV3-1 (or the pseudogene TRBV3-2) to TRBJ2-7; 7 positions match TRBD2. The sample comprised peripheral blood. CDR3 amino acids: CASSQGLAGAYYEQYF. DNA of the CDR3: TGTGCCAGCAGCCAAGGGTTAGCGGGTGCCTACTACGAGCAGTACTTC.